This T cell receptor (beta chain) was recovered during a study of T cell clonotyping in hematopoietic cell transplantation. Measured with immunoSEQ multiplex PCR; TCRdb has only the in-frame clones, and not every one. This sample has about 27,000 clones, with more than 70% found just once. This CDR3 comprises 11 residues. Trimming stripped 5 bases from V and 6 bases from J, with 8 bases between. Germline V gene sequence: CDR1 MNHNS, CDR2 SASEGT. Documented time point: recipient sample about 28 days before transplant, after cytoreduction. This clonotype originated in a man aged 45-60 years with myelodysplastic syndrome. Some clones in this sample may be carry-over from other donors' samples. The chain links TRBV6-1 to TRBJ2-7; D remains unclear. The sample was peripheral blood mononuclear cells, taken before stem cell transplant. The CDR3 here is CASSPSSEQYF. In nucleotides, the CDR3 is TGTGCCAGCAGTCCTAGTTCCGAGCAGTACTTC.